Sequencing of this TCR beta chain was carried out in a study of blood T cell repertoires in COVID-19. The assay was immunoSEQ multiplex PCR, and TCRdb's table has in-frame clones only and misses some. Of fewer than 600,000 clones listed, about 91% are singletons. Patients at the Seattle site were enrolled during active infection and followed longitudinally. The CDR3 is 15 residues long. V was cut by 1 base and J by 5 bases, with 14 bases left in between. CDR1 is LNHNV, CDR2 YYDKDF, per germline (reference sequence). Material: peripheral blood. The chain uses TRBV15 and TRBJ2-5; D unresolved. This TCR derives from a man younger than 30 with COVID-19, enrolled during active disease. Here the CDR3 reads CATSRGARAGETQYF. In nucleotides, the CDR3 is TGTGCCACCAGCAGAGGGGCACGAGCCGGTGAGACCCAGTACTTC.